This TCR beta chain stems from a study of cytomegalovirus exposure and HLA in healthy donors. CDR1 is MNHNS and CDR2 is SASEGT in the germline V gene. The CDR3 is made up of 14 amino acids. V trimming: 2 bases; J trimming: 8 bases; junction bases outside the gene matches: 4. Amplification used 60 Vbeta primers and 13 Jbeta primers. Method: immunoSEQ multiplex PCR; TCRdb's copy keeps in-frame clones and lacks some. The sample yields around 140,000 clones, 8.9% seen once. The specimen sequenced was PBMCs. The V gene is TRBV6-1, the J gene TRBJ1-4; TRBD1 matches at 8 bases. The receptor's source is a woman aged 40-49 years in good health and CMV-seropositive. CDR3 nucleotide sequence: TGTGCCAGCAGTGAATCCAGGGGGCGGGAAAAACTGTTTTTT. This codes for CASSESRGREKLFF.